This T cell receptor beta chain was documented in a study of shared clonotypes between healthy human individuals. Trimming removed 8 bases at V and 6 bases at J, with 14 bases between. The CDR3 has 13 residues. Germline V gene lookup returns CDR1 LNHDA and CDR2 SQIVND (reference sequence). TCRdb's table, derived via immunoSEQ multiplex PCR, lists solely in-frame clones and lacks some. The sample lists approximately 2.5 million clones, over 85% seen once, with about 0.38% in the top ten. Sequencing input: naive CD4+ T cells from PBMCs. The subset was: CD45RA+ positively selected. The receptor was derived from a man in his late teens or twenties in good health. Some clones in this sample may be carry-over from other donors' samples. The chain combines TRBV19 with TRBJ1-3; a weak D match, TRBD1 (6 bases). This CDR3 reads CASYRVSENTIYF. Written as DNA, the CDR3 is TGTGCCAGTTACAGGGTGTCGGAAAACACCATATATTTT.